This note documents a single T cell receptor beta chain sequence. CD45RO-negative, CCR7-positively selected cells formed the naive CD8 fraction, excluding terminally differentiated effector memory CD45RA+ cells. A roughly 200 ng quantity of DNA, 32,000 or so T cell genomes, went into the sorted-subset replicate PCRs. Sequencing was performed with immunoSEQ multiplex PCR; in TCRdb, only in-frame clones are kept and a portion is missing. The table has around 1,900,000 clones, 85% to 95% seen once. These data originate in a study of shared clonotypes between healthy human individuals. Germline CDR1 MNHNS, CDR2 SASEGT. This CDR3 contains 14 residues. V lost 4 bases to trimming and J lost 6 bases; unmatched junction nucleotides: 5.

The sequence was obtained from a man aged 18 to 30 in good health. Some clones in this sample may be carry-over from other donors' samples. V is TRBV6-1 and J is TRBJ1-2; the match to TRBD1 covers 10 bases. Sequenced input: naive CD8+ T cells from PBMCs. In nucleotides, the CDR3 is TGTGCCAGCAGTGTCCGACAGGGGGCAAATGGCTACACCTTC. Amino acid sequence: CASSVRQGANGYTF.